This is a list of T cell receptor beta chains from one sample in a study of blood T cell repertoires in COVID-19. Libraries were prepared by immunoSEQ multiplex PCR; TCRdb keeps only in-frame clonotypes and omits some of them. The sample yields approximately 90,000 clones, 81% seen once. Sequences were obtained from peripheral blood. These receptors originate from a man older than 75 with active or convalescent COVID-19. Each CDR3 is given with its conserved first and last residue. A D gene is named only where the DNA matches it firmly. Some rows mark clone size as missing; the rest say once, few, many or name a class of expanded clone.

>NA|TRBJ1-3|TRBV5-1|TRBD1
TGCGCCAGCAGCTCGGGACAGGGCGCTCCCTCTGGAAACACCATATATTTT
CASSSGQGAPSGNTIYF
>NA|TRBJ1-2|TRBV3-1/TRBV3-2|NA
TGTGCCAGCAGCCAAGGACTGGACTACACCTTC
CASSQGLDYTF
>NA|TRBJ2-1|TRBV9|NA
TGTGCCAGCAGCGTATTCGATAGGAGGGGTGAGCAGTTCTTC
CASSVFDRRGEQFF
>NA|TRBJ2-6|TRBV2|NA
TGTGCCAGCGGGGACAAAAGAGACTCTGGGGCCAACGTCCTGACTTTC
CASGDKRDSGANVLTF
>NA|TRBJ2-7|TRBV28|NA
TGTGCCAGCTGTCGGACACCTCCCTACGAGCAGTACTTC
CASCRTPPYEQYF
>NA|TRBJ1-2|TRBV15|TRBD1
TGTGCCACCAGCAGAGAGACAGGGTATGGCTACACCTTC
CATSRETGYGYTF
>NA|TRBJ2-7|TRBV28|TRBD1
TGTGCCAGCAGTCCCGGAGGGACAGGGTTAGGCTCCTACGAGCAGTACTTC
CASSPGGTGLGSYEQYF
>few|TRBJ1-5|TRBV2|NA
TGTGCCAGCAGTGCGGAACAGGAGTATAGCAATCAGCCCCAGCATTTT
CASSAEQEYSNQPQHF
>NA|TRBJ2-4|TRBV23-1|NA
TGCGCCAGCAGTCACCGACAGAGAGCCAAAAACATTCAGTACTTC
CASSHRQRAKNIQYF
>medium-sized|TRBJ2-6|TRBV28|NA
TGTGCCAACCCACGGAACGGGGGTGATAGGGGGGCCAACGTCCTGACTTTC
CANPRNGGDRGANVLTF
>NA|TRBJ2-3|TRBV9|NA
TGTGCCAGCAGCCCTAGGGGGGGCTCGACAGATACGCAGTATTTT
CASSPRGGSTDTQYF
>NA|TRBJ1-2|TRBV29-1|NA
TGCAGCGTTGCCCTGATGGGCCAAAACTATGGCTACACCTTC
CSVALMGQNYGYTF
>NA|TRBJ1-5|TRBV21-1|NA
TGTGCCAGCAGCAAATACAGGGGGCACGGTCAGCCCCAGCATTTT
CASSKYRGHGQPQHF
>NA|TRBJ2-2|TRBV10-3|TRBD1
TGTGCCATCAGTGAGTCGACAGGGGCGAACACCGGGGAGCTGTTTTTT
CAISESTGANTGELFF
>NA|TRBJ2-2|TRBV25-1|NA
TGTGCCAGCAGTGATCCGGTGACGGGTACCGGGGAGCTGTTTTTT
CASSDPVTGTGELFF
>NA|TRBJ2-5|TRBV11-2|TRBD2
TGTGCCAGCAGCCTTACTAGCGGGGGGAAAGAGACCCAGTACTTC
CASSLTSGGKETQYF
>NA|TRBJ1-1|TRBV10-3|NA
TGTGCCATCAGTGAGAGAGGGAGTACGACTGAAGCTTTCTTT
CAISERGSTTEAFF
>NA|TRBJ2-5|TRBV2|TRBD2
TGTGCCAGCAGTGTCGGACTAGCGGGGGAGACCCAGTACTTC
CASSVGLAGETQYF
>NA|TRBJ1-1|TRBV7-9|NA
TGTGCCAGCAGCTTAGCCAGGGAAGGTGAAGCTTTCTTT
CASSLAREGEAFF
>NA|TRBJ2-5|TRBV6-1|TRBD1
TGTGCCAGCAGGAGACAGGGGGGAGAGACCCAGTACTTC
CASRRQGGETQYF
>few|TRBJ1-1|TRBV7-8|NA
TGTGCCAGCAGCACTTCAGGTTTTATGAACACTGAAGCTTTCTTT
CASSTSGFMNTEAFF
>NA|TRBJ1-2|TRBV6-2/TRBV6-3|NA
TGTGCCAGCAGTTACCTCCCCCGGTATGGCTACACCTTC
CASSYLPRYGYTF
>NA|TRBJ2-3|TRBV7-2|TRBD2
TGTGCCAGCAGCCGCGACGGGACTAGCGGGCCTACGCAGTATTTT
CASSRDGTSGPTQYF
>NA|TRBJ1-3|TRBV6-5|NA
TGTGCCAGCAGCGCCCCGGGACTTCTCACCATATATTTT
CASSAPGLLTIYF
>NA|TRBJ2-7|TRBV2|NA
TGTGCCAGCACCCTAGAGACCTACGAGCAGTACTTC
CASTLETYEQYF
>few|TRBJ1-1|TRBV18|NA
TGTGCCAGCTCACCATGGGGAGGGCGAACTGAAGCTTTCTTT
CASSPWGGRTEAFF
>NA|TRBJ1-3|TRBV18|NA
TGTGCCAGCTCACCAGTCAGTGATAACTCTGGAAACACCATATATTTT
CASSPVSDNSGNTIYF
>NA|TRBJ2-1|TRBV6-1|NA
TGTGCCAGCAGTGGGGACACCCCCAGCTCCTACAATGAGCAGTTCTTC
CASSGDTPSSYNEQFF
>few|TRBJ1-1|TRBV7-6|TRBD1
TGTGCCAGCAGCTTGGCAGGGGGGAACACTGAAGCTTTCTTT
CASSLAGGNTEAFF
>NA|TRBJ1-4|TRBV5-4|TRBD1
TGTGCCAGCAGCTCAACTGGGACAGGGGAACGGCGTGAAAAACTGTTTTTT
CASSSTGTGERREKLFF
>NA|TRBJ1-1|TRBV6-5|NA
TGTGCCAGCAGTAAGCAGGGTTTCACTGAAGCTTTCTTT
CASSKQGFTEAFF
>NA|TRBJ2-5|TRBV4-2|NA
TGTGCCAGCAGCCAGGGGACCCGGGGGGAGACCCAGTACTTC
CASSQGTRGETQYF
>NA|TRBJ1-1|TRBV3-1/TRBV3-2|NA
TGTGCCAGCAGCCAATTGACAGGGAACACTGAAGCTTTCTTT
CASSQLTGNTEAFF
>NA|TRBJ1-1|TRBV5-6|TRBD1
TGTGCCAGCAGCTTGCCCCCACAGGGGGGGAGGACTGAAGCTTTCTTT
CASSLPPQGGRTEAFF
>few|TRBJ1-1|TRBV28|NA
TGTGCCAGCACCATGCCCACACGGAACACTGAAGCTTTCTTT
CASTMPTRNTEAFF
>NA|TRBJ1-1|TRBV3-1/TRBV3-2|NA
TGTGCCAGCAGCCAAGTCACTAACGCCGGGAAAAGTGAAGCTTTCTTT
CASSQVTNAGKSEAFF
>NA|TRBJ2-5|TRBV10-2|TRBD2
TGCGCCAGCAGTGAGACAACCGGGGGGGAGACCCAGTACTTC
CASSETTGGETQYF
>once|TRBJ2-7|TRBV5-5|NA
TGTGCCAGCAGCTTCATTGGCGGCAACTACGAGCAGTACTTC
CASSFIGGNYEQYF
>few|TRBJ2-1|TRBV7-3|TRBD1
TGTGCCAGCAGCTTACAGGCAGGGGGCGCAAAGTTGTTCTTC
CASSLQAGGAKLFF
>NA|TRBJ1-1|TRBV5-6|TRBD1
TGTGCCAGCAGCTTGGCGGACAGGGCTTTGAACACTGAAGCTTTCTTT
CASSLADRALNTEAFF
>NA|TRBJ2-7|TRBV4-1|NA
TGCGCCAGCAGCCAAGAATCATTTGAGGGGGGGACTTCCCACGAGCAGTACTTC
CASSQESFEGGTSHEQYF
>NA|TRBJ1-4|TRBV7-2|NA
TGTGCCAGCAGCTCTGACAGCGTAAATGAAAAACTGTTTTTT
CASSSDSVNEKLFF
>NA|TRBJ1-4|TRBV10-3|NA
TGTGCCATCGCCCCGTCGGGGGGAGCTAATGAAAAACTGTTTTTT
CAIAPSGGANEKLFF
>NA|TRBJ2-3|TRBV4-1|TRBD1
TGCGCCAGCAGCCAACCGGGTCTCGGACAGGGGGCTGGAGATACGCAGTATTTT
CASSQPGLGQGAGDTQYF
>NA|TRBJ2-2|TRBV6-5|NA
TGTGCCAGCAGTTATGTCCAGGGGAACACCGGGGAGCTGTTTTTT
CASSYVQGNTGELFF
>NA|TRBJ2-5|TRBV5-6|TRBD1
TGTGCCAGCAGCGACTCACCGGGACAGGGGTTTAACCAGTACTTC
CASSDSPGQGFNQYF
>few|TRBJ2-1|TRBV24-1|TRBD2
TGTGCCACCGGTGCGGGAGAGTACAATGAGCAGTTCTTC
CATGAGEYNEQFF
>few|TRBJ1-2|TRBV29-1|NA
TGCAGCGCCGAAGATGCGTACTATGGCTACACCTTC
CSAEDAYYGYTF
>NA|TRBJ1-6|TRBV11-2|TRBD1
TGTGCCAGCAGCTGGAGACCGGGACAGGGCAATTCACCCCTCCACTTT
CASSWRPGQGNSPLHF
>NA|TRBJ1-1|TRBV5-1|TRBD1
TGCGCCAGCAGCAGGGACAGGAGGATGAACACTGAAGCTTTCTTT
CASSRDRRMNTEAFF
>NA|TRBJ1-4|TRBV7-2|NA
TGTGCCAGCAGTTCCTCCCCGAGGGGGGAAAAACTGTTTTTT
CASSSSPRGEKLFF
>NA|TRBJ2-1|TRBV21-1|NA
TGTGCCCGCGGGGGCATTGGGCAGTTCTTC
CARGGIGQFF
>NA|TRBJ1-5|TRBV28|NA
TGTGCCAGCAGCTCATTTTGGGACAAGGTTACCGGGGGCAATCAGCCCCAGCATTTT
CASSSFWDKVTGGNQPQHF
>NA|TRBJ1-2|TRBV3-1/TRBV3-2|NA
TGTGCCAGCAGCCAAGTTGCCGGGTCTAACTATGGCTACACCTTC
CASSQVAGSNYGYTF
>NA|TRBJ2-7|TRBV5-1|NA
TGCGCCAGCAGCTTGTCCCAGGGAGGCGAGCAGTACTTC
CASSLSQGGEQYF
>NA|TRBJ1-6|TRBV4-3|NA
TGCGCCAGCAGCCAAGTTTCGTGGGGCGCGAATTCACCCCTCCACTTT
CASSQVSWGANSPLHF
>NA|TRBJ2-4|TRBV28|NA
TGTGCCAGCAGTTTACCGGTAGCCAAAAACATTCAGTACTTC
CASSLPVAKNIQYF
>NA|TRBJ2-7|TRBV15|NA
TGTGCCACCAGCAGAGATTGGACAGCCTACGAGCAGTACTTC
CATSRDWTAYEQYF
>NA|TRBJ1-6|TRBV28|NA
TGTGCCAGCAGTTACAGTCAAAATTCACCCCTCCACTTT
CASSYSQNSPLHF